This T cell receptor beta chain was retrieved from a study of control samples from healthy donors and cancer patients. This CDR3 is built from 14 residues. The germline V gene has CDR1 MNHEY and CDR2 SVGAGI. V lost 5 bases to trimming and J lost 0 bases, with 10 bases between them. Clones were sequenced by immunoSEQ multiplex PCR, and TCRdb holds only the in-frame ones, with some missing. The sample includes 120,000 or so clones, around 86% of them seen just once. This clonotype was sampled from a man in his forties in good health. This chain joins TRBV6-5 and TRBJ1-2; TRBD1 is a possible D gene (6 bases). Specimen: blood. CDR3 sequence (DNA): TGTGCCAGCAGTAGGCAGGGGTCTAACTATGGCTACACCTTC. Translating it yields CASSRQGSNYGYTF.